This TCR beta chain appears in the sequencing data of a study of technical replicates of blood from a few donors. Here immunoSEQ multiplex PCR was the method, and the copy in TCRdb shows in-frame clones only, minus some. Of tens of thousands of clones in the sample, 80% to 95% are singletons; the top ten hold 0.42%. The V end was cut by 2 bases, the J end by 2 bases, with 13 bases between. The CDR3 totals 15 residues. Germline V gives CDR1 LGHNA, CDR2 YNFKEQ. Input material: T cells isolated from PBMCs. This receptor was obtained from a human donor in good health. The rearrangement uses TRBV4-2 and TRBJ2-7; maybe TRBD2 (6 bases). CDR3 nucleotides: TGTGCCAGCAGCCAATTCCGGGAGAGGCCCTACGAGCAGTACTTC. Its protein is CASSQFRERPYEQYF.